The following is a TCR beta chain sequence with its context. Losses at the gene ends were 6 bases for V and 11 bases for J; bases not matched to a gene: 7. CDR3 length: 12 residues. Germline CDR1 MDHEN, CDR2 SYDVKM. The sample belongs to a study of cytomegalovirus exposure and HLA in healthy donors. PCR involved 60 Vbeta and 13 Jbeta primers. Profiling relied on immunoSEQ multiplex PCR, and the TCRdb table lists in-frame clones only, not all of them. The repertoire holds about 180,000 clones, with roughly 82% as singletons. The specimen sequenced was PBMCs. The chain combines TRBV28 with TRBJ1-1, with 9 positions matching TRBD1. This TCR was sampled from a man aged 35 to 55 in good health and CMV-seronegative. The CDR3 is CASSLGQGTAFF. DNA for the CDR3: TGTGCCAGCAGCCTCGGACAGGGGACGGCTTTCTTT.